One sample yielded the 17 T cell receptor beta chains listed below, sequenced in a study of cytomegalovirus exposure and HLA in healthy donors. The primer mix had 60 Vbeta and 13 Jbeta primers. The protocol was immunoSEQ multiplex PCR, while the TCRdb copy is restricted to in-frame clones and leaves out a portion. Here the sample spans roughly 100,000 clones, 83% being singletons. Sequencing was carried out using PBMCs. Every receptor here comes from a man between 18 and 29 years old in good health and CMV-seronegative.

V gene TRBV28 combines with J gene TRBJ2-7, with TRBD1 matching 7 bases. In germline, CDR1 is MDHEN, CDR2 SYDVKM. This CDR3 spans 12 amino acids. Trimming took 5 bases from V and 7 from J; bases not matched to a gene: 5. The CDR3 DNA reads TGTGCCAGCAGTCGACAGGGCTTGGAGCAGTACTTC. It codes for CASSRQGLEQYF.

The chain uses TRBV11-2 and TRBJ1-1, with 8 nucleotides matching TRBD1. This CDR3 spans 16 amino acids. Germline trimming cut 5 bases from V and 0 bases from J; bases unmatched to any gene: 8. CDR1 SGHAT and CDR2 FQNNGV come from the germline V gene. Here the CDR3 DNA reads TGTGCCAGCAGCAACCCGGACAGGGTAATGAACACTGAAGCTTTCTTT. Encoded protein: CASSNPDRVMNTEAFF.

CDR3 DNA sequence: TGTGCCAGCAGTTTTGTCGTGGAAAAACTGTTTTTT. This encodes CASSFVVEKLFF. The J gene is TRBJ1-4, the V gene TRBV28; no definite D call. Trimming pared 3 bases from V and 8 bases from J, leaving 7 bases between. Germline values: CDR1 MDHEN, CDR2 SYDVKM. There are 12 residues in the CDR3.

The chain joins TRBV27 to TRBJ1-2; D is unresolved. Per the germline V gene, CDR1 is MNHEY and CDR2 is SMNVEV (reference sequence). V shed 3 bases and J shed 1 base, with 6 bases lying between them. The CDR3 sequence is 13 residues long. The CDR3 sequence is CASSFRVNYGYTF. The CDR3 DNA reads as TGTGCCAGCAGTTTTCGAGTTAACTATGGCTACACCTTC.

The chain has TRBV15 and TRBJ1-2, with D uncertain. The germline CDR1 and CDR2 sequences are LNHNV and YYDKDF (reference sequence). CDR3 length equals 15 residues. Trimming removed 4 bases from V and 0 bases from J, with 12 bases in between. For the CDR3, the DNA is TGTGCCACCAGCACCCACCGAGCTACTAACTATGGCTACACCTTC. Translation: CATSTHRATNYGYTF. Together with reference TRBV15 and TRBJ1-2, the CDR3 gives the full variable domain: DAMVIQNPRYQVTQFGKPVTLSCSQTLNHNVMYWYQQKSSQAPKLLFHYYDKDFNNEADTPDNFQSRRPNTSFCFLDIRSPGLGDTAMYLCATSTHRATNYGYTFGSGTRLTVV.

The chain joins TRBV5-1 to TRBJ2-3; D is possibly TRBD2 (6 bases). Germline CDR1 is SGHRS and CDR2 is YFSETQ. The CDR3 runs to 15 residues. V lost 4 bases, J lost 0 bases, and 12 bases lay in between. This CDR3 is CASSRRTTSTDTQYF. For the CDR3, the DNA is TGCGCCAGCAGCCGAAGGACTACGAGCACAGATACGCAGTATTTT.

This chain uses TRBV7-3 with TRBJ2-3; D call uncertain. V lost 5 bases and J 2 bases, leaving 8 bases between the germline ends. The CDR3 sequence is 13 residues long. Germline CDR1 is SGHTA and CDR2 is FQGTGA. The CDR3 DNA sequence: TGTGCCAGCAGCCCCAAATTCACAGATACGCAGTATTTT. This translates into CASSPKFTDTQYF.

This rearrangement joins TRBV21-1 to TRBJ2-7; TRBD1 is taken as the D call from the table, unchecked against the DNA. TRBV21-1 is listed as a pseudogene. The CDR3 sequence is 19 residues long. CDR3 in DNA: TGTGCCAGCAGAAGGACGATTGGTGGGGACAGGAGGCGCCACTACGAGCAGTACTTC. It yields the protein CASRRTIGGDRRRHYEQYF.

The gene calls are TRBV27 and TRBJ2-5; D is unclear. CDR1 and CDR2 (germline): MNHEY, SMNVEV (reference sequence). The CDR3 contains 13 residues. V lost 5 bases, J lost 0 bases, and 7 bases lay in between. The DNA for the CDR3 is TGTGCCAGCAGTCCCCTTTACCAAGAGACCCAGTACTTC. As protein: CASSPLYQETQYF.

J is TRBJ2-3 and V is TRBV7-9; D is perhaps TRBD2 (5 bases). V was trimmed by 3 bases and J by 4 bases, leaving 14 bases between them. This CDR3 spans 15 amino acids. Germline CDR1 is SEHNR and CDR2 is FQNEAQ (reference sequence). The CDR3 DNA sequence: TGTGCCAGCAGCTTGGCCGGGGTGGGTCCAGATACGCAGTATTTT. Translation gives CASSLAGVGPDTQYF.

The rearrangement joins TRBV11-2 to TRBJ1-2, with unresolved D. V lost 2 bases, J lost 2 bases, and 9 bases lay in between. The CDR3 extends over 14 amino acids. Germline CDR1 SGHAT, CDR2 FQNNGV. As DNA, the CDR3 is TGTGCCAGCAGCTTAATCGACGGGAACTATGGCTACACCTTC. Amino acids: CASSLIDGNYGYTF.

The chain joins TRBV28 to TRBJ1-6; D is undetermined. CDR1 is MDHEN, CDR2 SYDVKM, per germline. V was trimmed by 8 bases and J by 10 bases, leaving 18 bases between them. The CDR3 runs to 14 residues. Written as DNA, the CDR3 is TGTGCCAGCGGTCAGCCAGGTGAGGGCTCACCCCTCCACTTT. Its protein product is CASGQPGEGSPLHF.

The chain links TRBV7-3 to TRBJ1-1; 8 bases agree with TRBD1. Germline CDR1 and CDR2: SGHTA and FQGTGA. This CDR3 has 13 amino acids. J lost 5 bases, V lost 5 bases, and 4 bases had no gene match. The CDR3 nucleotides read TGTGCCAGCAGCGTACAGGGGGGGACTGAAGCTTTCTTT. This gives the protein CASSVQGGTEAFF.

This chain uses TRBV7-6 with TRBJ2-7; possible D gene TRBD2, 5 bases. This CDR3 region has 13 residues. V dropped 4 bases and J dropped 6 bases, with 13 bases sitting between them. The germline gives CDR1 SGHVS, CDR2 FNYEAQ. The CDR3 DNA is TGTGCCAGCAGCTATCAGCGGAGGTCCGAGCAGTACTTC. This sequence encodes CASSYQRRSEQYF.

CDR3: CASHRGEGTEAFF. The CDR3, as DNA: TGTGCCAGCCACAGGGGCGAAGGGACTGAAGCTTTCTTT. The chain combines TRBV27 with TRBJ1-1, with 7 bases lining up with TRBD1. The V gene end was trimmed by 8 bases and the J gene end by 5 bases; junction bases not matched to a gene: 8. The V gene's germline CDR1 is MNHEY and CDR2 SMNVEV (reference sequence). CDR3 length: 13 amino acids.

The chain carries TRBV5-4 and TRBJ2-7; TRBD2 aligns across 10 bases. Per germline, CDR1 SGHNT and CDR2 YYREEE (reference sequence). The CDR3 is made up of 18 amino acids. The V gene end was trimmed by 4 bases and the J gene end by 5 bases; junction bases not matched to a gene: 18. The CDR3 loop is CASSAGLAAIRGGNEQYF. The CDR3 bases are TGTGCCAGCAGCGCCGGACTAGCGGCGATTCGAGGGGGCAACGAGCAGTACTTC.

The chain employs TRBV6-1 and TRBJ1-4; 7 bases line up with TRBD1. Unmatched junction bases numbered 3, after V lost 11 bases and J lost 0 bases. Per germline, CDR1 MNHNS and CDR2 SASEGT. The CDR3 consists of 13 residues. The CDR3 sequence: CAGQGATNEKLFF. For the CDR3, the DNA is TGTGCCGGTCAGGGGGCAACTAATGAAAAACTGTTTTTT.